The 21 T cell receptor beta chains given below trace back to one sample, sequenced in a study of technical replicates of blood from several donors. Clones were read by immunoSEQ multiplex PCR, and TCRdb kept only the in-frame ones, dropping some. The repertoire holds about 83,000 clones, with 90% to 95% as singletons. Sequenced material: T cells isolated from PBMCs. All receptors come from a human donor in good health.

The chain has TRBV10-3 and TRBJ2-5, with TRBD1 identical over 9 bases. CDR3 size: 17 residues. Germline CDR1 is ENHRY and CDR2 is SYGVKD. The trim removed 4 bases at V and 4 bases at J, leaving 13 bases unmatched. Here the CDR3 reads CAISGPGQGRSGETQYF. CDR3 DNA: TGTGCCATCAGTGGACCGGGACAGGGAAGGTCGGGAGAGACCCAGTACTTC.

V gene TRBV28 combines with J gene TRBJ1-1, with no clear D. Deletions cut 8 bases from V and 0 bases from J, with 7 bases between. Germline lookup yields CDR1 MDHEN and CDR2 SYDVKM. CDR3 length: 12 amino acids. The CDR3 here is CASLSMNTEAFF. The CDR3 DNA sequence: TGTGCCAGCCTGAGCATGAACACTGAAGCTTTCTTT.

The chain links TRBV15 to TRBJ2-7; no clear D gene. The V end was cut by 3 bases, the J end by 2 bases, with 14 bases between. Germline V gene data show CDR1 as LNHNV and CDR2 as YYDKDF (reference sequence). The CDR3 totals 15 residues. The chain's CDR3 is CATSSGGSRTYEQYF. In DNA form, the CDR3 reads TGTGCCACCAGCAGCGGCGGATCTCGGACCTACGAGCAGTACTTC.

The V call is TRBV11-2, the J call TRBJ1-4, with TRBD1 as a possible D gene (5 bases). V lost 11 bases and J lost 0, with 22 bases in between. Germline V CDR1 and CDR2: SGHAT, FQNNGV. The CDR3 has 17 residues. CDR3 region: CASKVAGHGATNEKLFF. The CDR3, as DNA: TGTGCCTCCAAAGTGGCGGGGCACGGGGCAACTAATGAAAAACTGTTTTTT.

J is TRBJ2-1 and V is TRBV5-1; TRBD2 matches at 12 bases. The CDR3 loop spans 18 amino acids. J was trimmed by 0 bases and V by 0 bases; bases with no gene match: 4. Germline V gene sequence: CDR1 SGHRS, CDR2 YFSETQ. CDR3 loop: CASSLGLAGGGSYNEQFF. CDR3 DNA: TGCGCCAGCAGCTTGGGTCTAGCGGGAGGGGGCTCCTACAATGAGCAGTTCTTC.

The J gene is TRBJ1-2, the V gene TRBV6-1, with TRBD1 as a possible D gene (6 bases). The germline V gene encodes CDR1 MNHNS and CDR2 SASEGT. V lost 1 base to trimming and J lost 3 bases, with 12 bases between them. The CDR3 extends over 15 amino acids. Here the CDR3 DNA reads TGTGCCAGCAGTGAAGGAACAGGGATGGACTATGGCTACACCTTC. This codes for CASSEGTGMDYGYTF.

This chain links TRBV29-1 with TRBJ1-1; possibly TRBD1 for D (6 bases). Trimming stripped 3 bases from V and 0 bases from J, with 17 bases between. The CDR3 runs 16 residues. Germline lookup yields CDR1 SQVTM and CDR2 ANQGSEA. The CDR3 region is CSVEGAQGSMNTEAFF. The CDR3, as DNA: TGCAGCGTTGAGGGTGCACAGGGTTCCATGAACACTGAAGCTTTCTTT.

The chain uses TRBV7-8 and TRBJ2-2; 16 bases are shared with TRBD2. Per germline, CDR1 SGHVS and CDR2 FQNEAQ. Trimming at V came to 5 bases and at J to 5 bases, leaving 2 bases not matched to a gene. CDR3 length: 16 residues. The CDR3 spells CASSGGLAGGTGELFF. In nucleotides, the CDR3 is TGTGCCAGCAGCGGGGGACTAGCGGGGGGGACCGGGGAGCTGTTTTTT.

The rearrangement links TRBV10-3 to TRBJ1-3, with 8 positions matching TRBD1. With V trimmed by 2 bases and J by 1 base, 1 base remained unmatched. CDR3 length: 15 residues. Germline V gene lookup returns CDR1 ENHRY and CDR2 SYGVKD. The CDR3 region is CAISEGQGSGNTIYF. Written as DNA, the CDR3 is TGTGCCATCAGTGAGGGACAGGGATCTGGAAACACCATATATTTT.

The chain combines TRBV19 with TRBJ2-1, with 10 bases fitting TRBD1. The V gene end was trimmed by 6 bases and the J gene end by 4 bases; junction bases not matched to a gene: 9. From germline, CDR1 is LNHDA and CDR2 SQIVND (reference sequence). The CDR3 consists of 16 residues. This CDR3 reads CASSETGGASYNEQFF. CDR3 bases: TGTGCCAGTAGCGAGACAGGGGGCGCATCGTACAATGAGCAGTTCTTC.

The chain is built from TRBV5-1 and TRBJ2-1; TRBD2 matches at 8 bases. CDR1 is SGHRS and CDR2 is YFSETQ in the germline V gene. V shed 1 base and J 6 bases; nucleotides not matched to a gene: 3. The CDR3 is made up of 14 amino acids. For the CDR3, the DNA is TGCGCCAGCAGCTTGCAGCGGGAGATCAATGAGCAGTTCTTC. This gives the protein CASSLQREINEQFF. Full variable domain (remainder filled in from reference TRBV5-1 and TRBJ2-1): KAGVTQTPRYLIKTRGQQVTLSCSPISGHRSVSWYQQTPGQGLQFLFEYFSETQRNKGNFPGRFSGRQFSNSRSEMNVSTLELGDSALYLCASSLQREINEQFFGPGTRLTVL.

V gene TRBV10-1 combines with J gene TRBJ2-3, with D possibly TRBD2 on 6 matching bases. V shed 2 bases and J shed 2 bases, with 14 bases lying between them. Germline V gene lookup returns CDR1 WNHNN and CDR2 SYGVQD (reference sequence). The CDR3 has 16 residues. The CDR3 reads CASSERVAASTDTQYF. Here the CDR3 DNA reads TGCGCCAGCAGTGAGAGGGTAGCGGCCTCCACAGATACGCAGTATTTT.

The chain has TRBV9 and TRBJ2-3, with D hard to call. This CDR3 spans 14 amino acids. With 1 base removed from V and 0 bases from J, the gap between germline ends came to 6 bases. Germline V CDR1 and CDR2: SGDLS, YYNGEE. As DNA, the CDR3 is TGTGCCAGCAGCGTACCCTCTAGCACAGATACGCAGTATTTT. Its translation is CASSVPSSTDTQYF.

The chain recombines TRBV27 with TRBJ1-5, with TRBD1 matching over 9 bases. V was clipped by 4 bases and J by 8 bases; unmatched bases: 9. Germline V lookup: CDR1 MNHEY, CDR2 SMNVEV (reference sequence). CDR3 size: 15 residues. The CDR3 is CASSSLGTGREPQHF. The CDR3, as DNA: TGTGCCAGCAGTTCCCTCGGGACAGGGCGAGAGCCCCAGCATTTT.

The chain is built from TRBV30 and TRBJ2-4, with TRBD2 matching over 9 bases. The CDR3 runs to 15 residues. Germline assignment: CDR1 GTSNPN and CDR2 SVGIG (reference sequence). The J segment lost 3 bases and the V segment lost 7 bases, leaving 10 bases of the junction unmatched. CDR3 protein: CAFQGKRGDKNIQYF. CDR3 DNA sequence: TGTGCCTTCCAGGGCAAGCGGGGGGACAAAAACATTCAGTACTTC.

V usage is TRBV6-1 and J usage is TRBJ2-7; TRBD1 might be the D (6 bases). Per the germline V gene, CDR1 is MNHNS and CDR2 is SASEGT. The CDR3 is 11 amino acids. Trimming took off 11 bases at V and 5 bases at J, with 13 bases between the two ends. CDR3 coding DNA: TGTGCCGGAAGCACAGGGAACGAGCAGTACTTC. Translated, it gives CAGSTGNEQYF.

The chain carries TRBV5-4 and TRBJ2-5; 8 positions agree with TRBD1. With 4 bases clipped from V and 5 bases from J, the junction kept 10 bases outside the gene matches. This CDR3 contains 15 residues. The germline V gene has CDR1 SGHNT and CDR2 YYREEE (reference sequence). The CDR3 sequence: CASSVQGARMETQYF. The CDR3 coding sequence is TGTGCCAGCAGCGTCCAGGGGGCGCGAATGGAGACCCAGTACTTC.

This rearrangement joins TRBV19 to TRBJ1-2; 9 nucleotides align to TRBD1. In germline, CDR1 is LNHDA, CDR2 SQIVND (reference sequence). The junction had 12 bases not matched to a gene; V was cut back by 6 bases and J by 7 bases. The CDR3 totals 15 residues. The CDR3 reads CASSPGTGPRGGYTF. The DNA of the CDR3 is TGTGCCAGTAGCCCCGGGACAGGGCCCCGCGGTGGCTACACCTTC.

V and J are TRBV30 and TRBJ1-4, with D maybe TRBD1 (5 bases). Trimming shortened V by 1 base and J by 6 bases, and 9 bases separated the two germline ends. Germline loops: CDR1 GTSNPN, CDR2 SVGIG (reference sequence). This CDR3 is built from 13 residues. The CDR3 DNA sequence: TGTGCCTGGAGTGAGGGGCCATATGAAAAACTGTTTTTT. Translated, it gives CAWSEGPYEKLFF.

The rearrangement joins TRBV9 to TRBJ2-5; TRBD2 is a possible D gene (6 bases). Between the trimmed V and J ends, which lost 4 bases and 5 bases, there was a span of 18 bases. The length of the CDR3 is 15 residues. Germline V gene lookup returns CDR1 SGDLS and CDR2 YYNGEE. Here the CDR3 DNA reads TGTGCCAGCAGCCCATCCCCGGGGGTTTCTGAGACCCAGTACTTC. Translated: CASSPSPGVSETQYF.

J is TRBJ1-1 and V is TRBV4-1, with D tentatively TRBD1 (5 bases). Trimming took 7 bases from V and 4 from J, leaving 19 bases between them. Germline V gene sequence: CDR1 MGHRA, CDR2 YSYEKL. CDR3 length: 15 amino acids. CDR3 sequence reads: CASNSPTGGSTEAFF. In DNA form, the CDR3 reads TGCGCCAGCAACTCGCCTACCGGGGGAAGCACTGAAGCTTTCTTT.